One sample yielded the 17 T cell receptor beta chains listed below, sequenced in a study of cytomegalovirus exposure and HLA in healthy donors. The study ran its PCR with 60 Vbeta and 13 Jbeta primers. Some clones are missing from TCRdb's copy, which holds only in-frame ones; the method was immunoSEQ multiplex PCR. This table holds approximately 140,000 clones, 77% found once. Source material: PBMCs. The source is a female donor in good health and CMV-seronegative.

This clone was found a few times. The genes are TRBV6-5 and TRBJ2-2, with D unresolved. Germline-derived CDR1 and CDR2 are MNHEY and SVGAGI. Trimming pared 3 bases from V and 6 bases from J, leaving 5 bases between. This CDR3 is built from 12 residues. The CDR3 sequence: CASSYGSGELFF. CDR3 DNA: TGTGCCAGCAGTTATGGCTCCGGGGAGCTGTTTTTT.

The genes are TRBV27 and TRBJ2-2, with TRBD2 matching 11 bases. The trim removed 4 bases at V and 6 bases at J, leaving 16 bases unmatched. Germline CDR1 reads MNHEY; CDR2 reads SMNVEV (reference sequence). This CDR3 is 19 amino acids long. The CDR3 is CASSSFWDSGRAFPGELFF. The CDR3 coding sequence is TGTGCCAGCAGTTCTTTTTGGGATAGCGGGAGGGCCTTCCCCGGGGAGCTGTTTTTT.

The chain carries TRBV10-3 and TRBJ2-1, with 10 bases fitting TRBD2. J lost 3 bases, V lost 6 bases, and 2 bases had no gene match. The germline CDR1 and CDR2 sequences are ENHRY and SYGVKD. The CDR3 is made up of 14 amino acids. CDR3 nucleotide sequence: TGTGCCATCAGCGGGACTAGCGACTACAATGAGCAGTTCTTC. This translates into CAISGTSDYNEQFF.

The genes are TRBV5-1 and TRBJ2-1, with 9 positions matching TRBD1. The CDR3 has 15 amino acids. V lost 5 bases and J lost 6; bases outside the gene matches: 9. Looked up from germline, CDR1 is SGHRS and CDR2 is YFSETQ. CDR3 sequence reads: CASRSGTGFGNEQFF. The DNA for the CDR3 is TGCGCCAGCAGATCTGGGACAGGGTTTGGCAATGAGCAGTTCTTC.

This clone rates as medium-sized (0.01 to 0.1%). The chain recombines TRBV6-4 with TRBJ2-3; 10 positions match TRBD2. The CDR3 covers 15 residues. J gave up 1 base and V 3 bases, and 1 base lay outside the gene matches. Germline CDR1 and CDR2: MRHNA and SNTAGT. The CDR3, as DNA: TGTGCCAGCAGTGAGGGGACTAGCGGCACAGATACGCAGTATTTT. Translation gives CASSEGTSGTDTQYF.

The gene calls are TRBV12-5 and TRBJ2-7; 10 nucleotides match TRBD2. The V gene's germline CDR1 is LGHNT and CDR2 FRNRAP. The CDR3 has 16 amino acids. With V trimmed by 2 bases and J by 5 bases, 9 bases remained unmatched. CDR3 sequence (DNA): TGTGCTAGTGGTTTGACGAGCGGGAGGGCTTACGACGAGCAGTACTTC. Translation gives CASGLTSGRAYDEQYF.

This clone appeared once. This chain links TRBV4-2 with TRBJ1-2; no clear D. Between the trimmed V and J ends, which lost 6 bases and 3 bases, there was a span of 8 bases. In germline, CDR1 is LGHNA, CDR2 YNFKEQ. CDR3 length: 12 amino acids. The CDR3 protein is CASRLSDYGYTF. The CDR3 bases are TGTGCCAGCAGACTATCTGACTATGGCTACACCTTC.

The chain uses TRBV7-9 and TRBJ2-7; TRBD2 aligns across 7 bases. The germline V gene has CDR1 SEHNR and CDR2 FQNEAQ (reference sequence). J gave up 2 bases and V 5 bases, and 9 bases lay outside the gene matches. This CDR3 spans 15 amino acids. The CDR3 protein is CASSPDGRQTYEQYF. In nucleotides, the CDR3 is TGTGCCAGCAGCCCAGACGGGAGGCAAACCTACGAGCAGTACTTC. The variable domain in full, with the rest retrieved from reference TRBV7-9 and TRBJ2-7, is DTGVSQNPRHKITKRGQNVTFRCDPISEHNRLYWYRQTLGQGPEFLTYFQNEAQLEKSRLLSDRFSAERPKGSFSTLEIQRTEQGDSAMYLCASSPDGRQTYEQYFGPGTRLTVT.

The rearrangement links TRBV9 to TRBJ2-1; D gene uncertain. The CDR3 sequence is 16 residues long. The germline V gene encodes CDR1 SGDLS and CDR2 YYNGEE. V dropped 4 bases and J dropped 2 bases, with 16 bases sitting between them. CDR3 residues: CASSPRLPPPYNEQFF. As DNA, the CDR3 is TGTGCCAGCAGCCCAAGACTGCCACCCCCCTACAATGAGCAGTTCTTC.

This chain uses TRBV28 with TRBJ2-3; 12 nucleotides line up with TRBD2. After removal of 8 bases from V and 11 bases from J, the junction contained 11 bases not matched to a gene. The CDR3 extends over 14 amino acids. The germline V gene has CDR1 MDHEN and CDR2 SYDVKM. The CDR3 nucleotides are TGTGCCAGCTGGACACCTAGCGGGAGGGAAAAGCAGTATTTT. As protein: CASWTPSGREKQYF.

The chain recombines TRBV18 with TRBJ2-2; D is perhaps TRBD2 (5 bases). The V gene lost 0 bases and the J gene lost 3 bases, with 8 bases spanning the gap. CDR1 and CDR2 from the germline V gene are KGHSH and LQKENI. The CDR3 is 15 residues long. The DNA of the CDR3 is TGTGCCAGCTCACCACCTCGGGGATACACCGGGGAGCTGTTTTTT. It encodes CASSPPRGYTGELFF.

The sample holds a few counts of this clone. The chain combines TRBV7-8 with TRBJ1-5, with D uncertain. The germline gives CDR1 SGHVS, CDR2 FQNEAQ. Trimming took 2 bases from V and 2 from J, leaving 4 bases between them. This CDR3 has 13 amino acids. Here the CDR3 DNA reads TGTGCCAGCAGCTTAAGAGGCAATCAGCCCCAGCATTTT. This encodes CASSLRGNQPQHF.

The V and J genes are TRBV5-1 and TRBJ1-6; D ambiguous. V lost 2 bases and J lost 5, with 5 bases in between. This CDR3 spans 13 amino acids. CDR1 SGHRS and CDR2 YFSETQ come from the germline V gene. The CDR3 sequence is CASSFVNNSPLHF. The DNA for the CDR3 is TGCGCCAGCAGCTTCGTAAATAATTCACCCCTCCACTTT.

This clone was seen more than once but under ten times. This same CDR3 is encoded by further DNA sequences in the sample. This chain uses TRBV18 with TRBJ1-5; D is ambiguous. This CDR3 contains 13 residues. The germline gives CDR1 KGHSH, CDR2 LQKENI. The V gene lost 0 bases and the J gene lost 7 bases, with 7 bases spanning the gap. In nucleotides, the CDR3 is TGTGCCAGCTCACCACCTGAGGAGCAGCCCCAGCATTTT. This translates into CASSPPEEQPQHF.

The chain joins TRBV5-1 to TRBJ2-6, with unresolved D. This CDR3 spans 15 amino acids. Germline V gene data show CDR1 as SGHRS and CDR2 as YFSETQ. V was clipped by 4 bases and J by 1 base, with 9 bases between them. Here the CDR3 reads CASSPLKSGANVLTF. For the CDR3, the DNA is TGCGCCAGCAGCCCGCTAAAATCTGGGGCCAACGTCCTGACTTTC.

The chain is built from TRBV11-3 and TRBJ2-3; TRBD2 is a possible D gene (7 bases). Trimming shortened V by 0 bases and J by 7 bases, and 8 bases separated the two germline ends. Germline V gene sequence: CDR1 SGHNT, CDR2 YENEEA. There are 13 residues in the CDR3. The CDR3 DNA reads TGTGCCAGCAGCTTAGACGGGGGGCATACGCAGTATTTT. It is translated as CASSLDGGHTQYF.

This clone occurred once. J is TRBJ2-3 and V is TRBV19; 10 nucleotides agree with TRBD2. CDR1 and CDR2 from the germline V gene are LNHDA and SQIVND (reference sequence). V lost 6 bases and J lost 3; bases outside the gene matches: 15. The CDR3 loop spans 18 amino acids. CDR3 protein: CASRPGWEAGGDTDTQYF. DNA of the CDR3: TGTGCCAGTAGACCAGGGTGGGAAGCGGGAGGGGATACAGATACGCAGTATTTT.